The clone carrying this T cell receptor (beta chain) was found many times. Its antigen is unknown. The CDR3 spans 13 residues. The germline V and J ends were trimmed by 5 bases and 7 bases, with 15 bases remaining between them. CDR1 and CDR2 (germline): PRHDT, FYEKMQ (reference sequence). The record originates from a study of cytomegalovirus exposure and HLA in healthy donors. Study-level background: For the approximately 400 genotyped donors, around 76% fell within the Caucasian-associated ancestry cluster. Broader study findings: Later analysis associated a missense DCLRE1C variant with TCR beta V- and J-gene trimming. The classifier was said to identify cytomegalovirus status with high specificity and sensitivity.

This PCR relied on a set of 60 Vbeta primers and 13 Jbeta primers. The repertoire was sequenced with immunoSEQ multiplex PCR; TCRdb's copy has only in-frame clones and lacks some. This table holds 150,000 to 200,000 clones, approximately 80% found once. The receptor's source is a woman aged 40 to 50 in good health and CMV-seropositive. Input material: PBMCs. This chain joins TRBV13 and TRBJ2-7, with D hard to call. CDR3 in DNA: TGTGCCAGCAGCCCCCGAGGCTTGTGGGAGCAGTACTTC. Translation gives CASSPRGLWEQYF.